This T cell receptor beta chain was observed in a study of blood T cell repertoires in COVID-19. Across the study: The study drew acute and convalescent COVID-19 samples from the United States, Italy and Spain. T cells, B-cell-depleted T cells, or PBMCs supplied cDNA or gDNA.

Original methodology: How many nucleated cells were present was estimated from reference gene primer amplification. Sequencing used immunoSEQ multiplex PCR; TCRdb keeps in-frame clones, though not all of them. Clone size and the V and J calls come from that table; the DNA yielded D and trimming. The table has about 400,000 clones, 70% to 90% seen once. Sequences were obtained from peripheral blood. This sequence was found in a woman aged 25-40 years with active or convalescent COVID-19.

The chain's CDR3 is CASSLASELFF. The CDR3 region has the DNA TGTGCCAGCAGCTTGGCCAGTGAACTGTTTTTT. The rearrangement joins TRBV7-9 to TRBJ1-4; D is ambiguous. CDR3 size: 11 residues. Germline V CDR1 and CDR2: SEHNR, FQNEAQ (reference sequence). V lost 3 bases and J 12 bases, leaving 8 bases between the germline ends.